The 27 T cell receptor beta chains below were found in one sample sequenced in a study of cytotoxic CD8 clonotypes in ibrutinib-treated CLL. Profiling relied on immunoSEQ multiplex PCR, and the TCRdb table lists in-frame clones only, not all of them. The sample lists 40,000 or so clones; about three quarters were seen once. The sample was PBMCs, taken at disease progression, from a patient treated with ibrutinib. The source is a human donor with chronic lymphocytic leukemia.

The chain carries TRBV7-8 and TRBJ2-1; 10 nucleotides align to TRBD2. Germline values: CDR1 SGHVS, CDR2 FQNEAQ. V lost 6 bases to trimming and J lost 9 bases; unmatched junction nucleotides: 14. There are 16 residues in the CDR3. The CDR3, as DNA: TGTGCCAGCAGAGAGGAGCGGGGGGGCGATGGAGGTGAGCAGTTCTTC. Encoded protein: CASREERGGDGGEQFF.

This chain links TRBV11-2 with TRBJ1-4; no definite D call. V dropped 1 base and J dropped 8 bases, with 8 bases sitting between them. The CDR3 is made up of 13 amino acids. The germline V gene encodes CDR1 SGHAT and CDR2 FQNNGV. The CDR3 spells CASSLAGSEKLFF. DNA for the CDR3: TGTGCCAGCAGCTTAGCGGGCTCCGAAAAACTGTTTTTT.

This chain uses TRBV4-2 with TRBJ2-7; 14 bases fit TRBD2. Germline V lookup: CDR1 LGHNA, CDR2 YNFKEQ. CDR3 length equals 17 residues. The V segment lost 4 bases and the J segment 6 bases; nucleotides outside the gene matches: 11. CDR3 coding DNA: TGTGCCAGCAGCCCCCGACTAGCGGGAGGGCCGAGCATCGAGCAGTACTTC. This translates into CASSPRLAGGPSIEQYF.

This chain links TRBV6-5 with TRBJ1-2; TRBD1 matches 7 bases. CDR1 is MNHEY, CDR2 SVGAGI, per germline. This CDR3 contains 14 residues. The trim removed 2 bases at V and 4 bases at J, leaving 4 bases unmatched. CDR3 DNA sequence: TGTGCCAGCAGTTACGGGACAGAACCCTATGGCTACACCTTC. Translation: CASSYGTEPYGYTF.

A few counts support this clone. The CDR3, as DNA: TGCGCCAGCAGCCAAGATAGGGGCAGGACTAATGAAAAACTGTTTTTT. This sequence encodes CASSQDRGRTNEKLFF. The rearrangement joins TRBV4-1 to TRBJ1-4; TRBD1 is a possible D gene (5 bases). Trimming removed 0 bases from V and 2 bases from J, with 10 bases in between. CDR1 and CDR2 (germline): MGHRA, YSYEKL. The CDR3 contains 16 residues.

The V gene is TRBV20-1, the J gene TRBJ2-5; D not certain. CDR1 is DFQATT and CDR2 is SNEGSKA in the germline V gene (reference sequence). This CDR3 is 10 amino acids long. Trimming cost V 0 bases and J 7 bases, with 3 bases left between them. In DNA, the CDR3 is TGCAGTGCTAGAGAGGCGACCCAGTACTTC. This gives the protein CSAREATQYF.

The J gene is TRBJ2-7, the V gene TRBV5-1; no firm D call. The CDR3 consists of 14 residues. V lost 0 bases and J lost 0, with 7 bases in between. The germline gives CDR1 SGHRS, CDR2 YFSETQ. CDR3 protein: CASSLGFFSYEQYF. CDR3 in DNA: TGCGCCAGCAGCTTGGGTTTTTTCTCCTACGAGCAGTACTTC.

The chain joins TRBV29-1 to TRBJ1-1; possibly TRBD1 for D (5 bases). The CDR3 loop spans 11 amino acids. Trimming took off 5 bases at V and 7 bases at J, with 11 bases between the two ends. Per germline, CDR1 SQVTM and CDR2 ANQGSEA. This chain's CDR3 is CSVKWGSEAFF. DNA for the CDR3: TGCAGCGTTAAGTGGGGGAGTGAAGCTTTCTTT.

The chain combines TRBV27 with TRBJ2-7, with 11 bases fitting TRBD1. The trim removed 3 bases at V and 6 bases at J, leaving 10 bases unmatched. CDR1 and CDR2 (germline): MNHEY, SMNVEV (reference sequence). This CDR3 spans 16 amino acids. This CDR3 is CASSFRGTGGFGEQYF. Written as DNA, the CDR3 is TGTGCCAGCAGTTTCCGCGGGACAGGGGGATTCGGCGAGCAGTACTTC.

The CDR3: CASSLAGRDGYGYTF. The CDR3 bases are TGTGCCAGCAGCTTGGCCGGGAGAGACGGCTATGGCTACACCTTC. This chain links TRBV5-4 with TRBJ1-2; no firm D call. Germline V gene data show CDR1 as SGHNT and CDR2 as YYREEE (reference sequence). V was shortened by 0 bases and J by 4 bases, with 13 bases between the two germline ends. This CDR3 comprises 15 residues. The full variable domain, with the rest looked up from reference TRBV5-4 and TRBJ1-2, is ETGVTQSPTHLIKTRGQQVTLRCSSQSGHNTVSWYQQALGQGPQFIFQYYREEENGRGNFPPRFSGLQFPNYSSELNVNALELDDSALYLCASSLAGRDGYGYTFGSGTRLTVV.

The CDR3 nucleotides read TGCGCCAGCAGCTGGGGGGACAGGGCCAATTCACCCCTCCACTTT. It translates to CASSWGDRANSPLHF. V is TRBV5-1 and J is TRBJ1-6, with 9 bases that match TRBD1. The CDR3 extends over 15 amino acids. Germline V lookup: CDR1 SGHRS, CDR2 YFSETQ. The ends lost 3 bases at V and 7 bases at J; junction bases unmatched: 5.

A few counts support this clone. V and J are TRBV10-3 and TRBJ1-1; TRBD1 aligns across 9 bases. The CDR3 totals 12 residues. The V gene end was trimmed by 4 bases and the J gene end by 8 bases; junction bases not matched to a gene: 2. The V gene's germline CDR1 is ENHRY and CDR2 SYGVKD. In DNA form, the CDR3 reads TGTGCCATCAGTGGAGGACAGGGGGAAGCTTTCTTT. It encodes CAISGGQGEAFF.

V gene TRBV4-2 combines with J gene TRBJ2-1; D is perhaps TRBD2 (5 bases). The CDR3 spans 13 residues. V lost 7 bases and J lost 3, with 10 bases in between. Germline loops: CDR1 LGHNA, CDR2 YNFKEQ. The CDR3, as DNA: TGTGCCAGCACCGCGGGCGGCTACAATGAGCAGTTCTTC. Residues: CASTAGGYNEQFF.

This clone was observed once. The chain carries TRBV6-5 and TRBJ2-7; 7 positions match TRBD1. Germline CDR1 reads MNHEY; CDR2 reads SVGAGI. V trimming: 8 bases; J trimming: 1 base; junction bases outside the gene matches: 8. CDR3 length: 14 residues. CDR3 in amino acids: CASRRQGPSYEQYF. CDR3 coding DNA: TGTGCCAGCCGGCGACAGGGCCCTTCCTACGAGCAGTACTTC.

This chain links TRBV5-5 with TRBJ1-2; maybe TRBD1 (6 bases). The V gene's germline CDR1 is SGHKS and CDR2 YYEKEE (reference sequence). The CDR3 contains 16 residues. V was pared by 4 bases and J by 7 bases, with 23 bases between. DNA of the CDR3: TGTGCCAGCAGCAAGGACTGGCCAACAGGGACTTTTGGCTACACCTTC. Protein sequence: CASSKDWPTGTFGYTF.

V gene TRBV29-1 combines with J gene TRBJ2-3; D not resolved. This CDR3 has 11 residues. Germline V gene data show CDR1 as SQVTM and CDR2 as ANQGSEA. Between the trimmed V and J ends, which lost 4 bases and 7 bases, there was a span of 9 bases. DNA for the CDR3: TGCAGCGTTGTCGGACCCCATACGCAGTATTTT. Encoded protein: CSVVGPHTQYF.

V and J are TRBV25-1 and TRBJ2-3; D gene uncertain. CDR3 length: 13 amino acids. Germline values: CDR1 MGHDK, CDR2 SYGVNS. Trimming removed 3 bases at V and 3 bases at J, with 7 bases between. As DNA, the CDR3 is TGTGCCAGCAGTGACCTACCTACAGATACGCAGTATTTT. As protein: CASSDLPTDTQYF.

This clone has just a few counts. A read error may account for a junction end that differs from germline. The V call is TRBV5-1, the J call TRBJ2-7, with 8 bases matching TRBD1. The germline V gene has CDR1 SGHRS and CDR2 YFSETQ. CDR3 length: 12 residues. CDR3 protein: CASSLDRVEQYF. The CDR3 coding sequence is TGCGCCAGCAGTTTGGACAGGGTCGAGCAGTACTTC.

The CDR3 spells CASSEGTNQPQHF. The CDR3 DNA sequence: TGTGCCAGCAGTGAGGGTACCAATCAGCCCCAGCATTTT. The V call is TRBV2, the J call TRBJ1-5; D is unclear. Germline V gene data show CDR1 as SNHLY and CDR2 as FYNNEI. With 3 bases removed from V and 3 bases from J, the gap between germline ends came to 6 bases. CDR3 length: 13 amino acids.

This clone was observed a single time. This rearrangement joins TRBV7-6 to TRBJ2-7; TRBD2 matches 7 bases. The CDR3 has 13 residues. Germline V gene data show CDR1 as SGHVS and CDR2 as FNYEAQ. J was trimmed by 1 base and V by 4 bases; bases with no gene match: 1. CDR3 nucleotide sequence: TGTGCCAGCAGCTCGGGGGGTTCCTACGAGCAGTACTTC. It yields the protein CASSSGGSYEQYF.

The rearrangement joins TRBV15 to TRBJ1-1; no definite D call. Per the germline V gene, CDR1 is LNHNV and CDR2 is YYDKDF (reference sequence). V lost 3 bases to trimming and J lost 1 base, with 3 bases between them. The CDR3 is 12 residues long. CDR3 coding DNA: TGTGCCACCAGCAGGGGGAACACTGAAGCTTTCTTT. Its protein is CATSRGNTEAFF.

The V gene is TRBV5-8, the J gene TRBJ2-7; 15 bases agree with TRBD2. The V gene end was trimmed by 2 bases and the J gene end by 1 base; junction bases not matched to a gene: 7. Germline V CDR1 and CDR2: SGHTS, YDEGEE. The CDR3 length is 18 residues. The CDR3 bases are TGTGCCAGCAGCTTAGGACTAGCGGGAGGGAAAGGTTCCTACGAGCAGTACTTC. Protein sequence: CASSLGLAGGKGSYEQYF. Full variable domain (rest looked up from reference TRBV5-8 and TRBJ2-7): EAGVTQSPTHLIKTRGQQATLRCSPISGHTSVYWYQQALGLGLQFLLWYDEGEERNRGNFPPRFSGRQFPNYSSELNVNALELEDSALYLCASSLGLAGGKGSYEQYFGPGTRLTVT.

The chain combines TRBV15 with TRBJ2-3; D unresolved. The CDR3 is 12 amino acids. Germline CDR1 LNHNV, CDR2 YYDKDF (reference sequence). Trimming removed 2 bases at V and 4 bases at J, with 4 bases between. The CDR3 spells CATSRLADTQYF. CDR3 bases: TGTGCCACCAGCAGATTGGCAGATACGCAGTATTTT.

The chain has TRBV18 and TRBJ1-3; D unresolved. This CDR3 comprises 16 residues. V was cut by 6 bases and J by 0 bases, with 15 bases left in between. CDR1 is KGHSH, CDR2 LQKENI, per germline. In DNA form, the CDR3 reads TGTGCCAGCTCTCCCTCGGAACCCTTCTCTGGAAACACCATATATTTT. The encoded protein is CASSPSEPFSGNTIYF. Based on the CDR3 plus reference TRBV18 and TRBJ1-3, the full variable domain is NAGVMQNPRHLVRRRGQEARLRCSPMKGHSHVYWYRQLPEEGLKFMVYLQKENIIDESGMPKERFSAEFPKEGPSILRIQQVVRGDSAAYFCASSPSEPFSGNTIYFGEGSWLTVV.

V gene TRBV6-5 combines with J gene TRBJ2-7; no definite D call. The germline V and J ends were trimmed by 1 base and 11 bases, with 18 bases remaining between them. This CDR3 has 14 amino acids. Germline assignment: CDR1 MNHEY and CDR2 SVGAGI. CDR3 sequence: CASSYFQPPSYEYF. DNA of the CDR3: TGTGCCAGCAGTTACTTCCAGCCTCCTTCCTACGAGTACTTC.

The sample holds a few counts of this clone. This chain links TRBV5-1 with TRBJ2-1, with 7 positions matching TRBD1. Losses at the gene ends were 5 bases for V and 5 bases for J; bases not matched to a gene: 7. This CDR3 comprises 14 residues. Germline V gene sequence: CDR1 SGHRS, CDR2 YFSETQ. In DNA, the CDR3 is TGCGCCAGCAGAGGTACAGGGGACAACAATGAGCAGTTCTTC. Protein: CASRGTGDNNEQFF.

A single count supports this clone. This chain's CDR3 is CASSSQGASYEQYF. CDR3 in DNA: TGTGCCAGCAGCTCCCAGGGGGCTTCCTACGAGCAGTACTTC. The V gene is TRBV11-2, the J gene TRBJ2-5, with 8 bases aligning to TRBD1. The end of the DNA aligns better with TRBJ2-7, so the J call may be wrong. This CDR3 is 14 amino acids long. Germline V CDR1 and CDR2: SGHAT, FQNNGV.